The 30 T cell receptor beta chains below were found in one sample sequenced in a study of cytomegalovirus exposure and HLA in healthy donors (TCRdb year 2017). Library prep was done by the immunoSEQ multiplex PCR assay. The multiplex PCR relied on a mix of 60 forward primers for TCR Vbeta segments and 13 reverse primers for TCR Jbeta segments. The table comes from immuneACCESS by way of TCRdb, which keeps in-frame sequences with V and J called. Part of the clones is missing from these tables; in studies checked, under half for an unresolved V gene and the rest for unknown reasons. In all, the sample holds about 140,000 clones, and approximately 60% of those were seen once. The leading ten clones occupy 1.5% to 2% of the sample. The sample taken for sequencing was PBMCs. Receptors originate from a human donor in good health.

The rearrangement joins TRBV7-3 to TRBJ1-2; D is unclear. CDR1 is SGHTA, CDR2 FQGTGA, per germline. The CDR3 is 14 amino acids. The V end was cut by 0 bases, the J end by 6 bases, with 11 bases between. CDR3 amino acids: CASSLTSYGDGYTF. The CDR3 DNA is TGTGCCAGCAGCTTAACAAGCTACGGAGATGGCTACACCTTC.

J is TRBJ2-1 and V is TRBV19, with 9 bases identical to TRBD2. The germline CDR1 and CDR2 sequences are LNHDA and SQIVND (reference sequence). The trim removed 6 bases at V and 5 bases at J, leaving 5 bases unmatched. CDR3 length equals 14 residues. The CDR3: CASRRAGGDNEQFF. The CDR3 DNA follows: TGTGCCAGTAGGAGAGCGGGAGGAGACAATGAGCAGTTCTTC.

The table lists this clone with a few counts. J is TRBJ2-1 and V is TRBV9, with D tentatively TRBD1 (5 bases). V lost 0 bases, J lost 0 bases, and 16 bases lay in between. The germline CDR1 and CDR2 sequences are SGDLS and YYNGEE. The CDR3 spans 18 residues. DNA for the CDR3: TGTGCCAGCAGCGTAGTAGGTGGAAGGGGAAGCTCCTACAATGAGCAGTTCTTC. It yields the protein CASSVVGGRGSSYNEQFF.

The CDR3 here is CASSESGGSRETQYF. The CDR3 DNA follows: TGCGCCAGCAGTGAGTCGGGGGGGTCGAGGGAGACCCAGTACTTC. The rearrangement joins TRBV10-1 to TRBJ2-5, with TRBD2 matching 7 bases. With 0 bases clipped from V and 5 bases from J, the junction kept 6 bases outside the gene matches. The CDR3 runs 15 residues. From germline, CDR1 is WNHNN and CDR2 SYGVQD (reference sequence).

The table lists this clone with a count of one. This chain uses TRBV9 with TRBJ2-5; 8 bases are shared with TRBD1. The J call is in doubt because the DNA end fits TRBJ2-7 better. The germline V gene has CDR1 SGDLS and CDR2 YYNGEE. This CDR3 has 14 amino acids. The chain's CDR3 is CASSPGQGWYEQYF. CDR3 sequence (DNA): TGTGCCAGCAGCCCAGGACAGGGTTGGTACGAGCAGTACTTC.

This CDR3 is CASSPKTSGRFGQYF. The CDR3 nucleotides read TGTGCCAGCAGCCCCAAGACTAGCGGGAGGTTCGGGCAGTACTTC. V gene TRBV12-1 combines with J gene TRBJ2-7; the table's D call of TRBD2 was not tested on the DNA. TRBV12-1 is described as a pseudogene. The length of the CDR3 is 15 residues.

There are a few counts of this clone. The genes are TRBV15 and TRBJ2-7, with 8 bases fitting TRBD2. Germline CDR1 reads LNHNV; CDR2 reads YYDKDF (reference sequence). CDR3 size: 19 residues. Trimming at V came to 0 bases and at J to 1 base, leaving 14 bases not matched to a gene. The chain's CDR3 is CATSRDPPGLGTRSYEQYF. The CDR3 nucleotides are TGTGCCACCAGCAGAGATCCCCCCGGGTTAGGGACTAGGTCCTACGAGCAGTACTTC.

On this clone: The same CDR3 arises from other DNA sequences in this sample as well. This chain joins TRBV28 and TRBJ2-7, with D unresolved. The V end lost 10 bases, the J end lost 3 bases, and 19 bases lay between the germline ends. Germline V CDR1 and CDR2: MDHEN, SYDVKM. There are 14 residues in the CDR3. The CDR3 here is CATSTGTPGYEQYF. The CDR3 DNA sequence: TGTGCCACTTCAACCGGAACACCAGGCTACGAGCAGTACTTC.

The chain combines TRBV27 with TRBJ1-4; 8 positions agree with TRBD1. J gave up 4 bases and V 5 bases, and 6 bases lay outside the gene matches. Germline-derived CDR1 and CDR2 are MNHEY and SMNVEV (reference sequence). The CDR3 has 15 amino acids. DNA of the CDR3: TGTGCCAGCAGTCCAGGGACAGGCTTTAATGAAAAACTGTTTTTT. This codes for CASSPGTGFNEKLFF.

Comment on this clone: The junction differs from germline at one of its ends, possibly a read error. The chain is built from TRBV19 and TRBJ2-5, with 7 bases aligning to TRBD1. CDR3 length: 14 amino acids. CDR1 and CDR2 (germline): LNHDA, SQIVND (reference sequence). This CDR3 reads CASSVDRAQETQYF. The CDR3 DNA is TGTGCCAGTAGTGTAGACAGGGCTCAAGAGACCCAGTACTTC.

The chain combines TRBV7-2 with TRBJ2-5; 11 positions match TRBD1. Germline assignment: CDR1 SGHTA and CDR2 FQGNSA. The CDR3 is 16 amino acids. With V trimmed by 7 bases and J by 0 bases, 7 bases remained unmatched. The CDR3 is CASNPGTGGYQETQYF. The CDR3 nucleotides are TGTGCCAGCAACCCCGGGACAGGGGGGTACCAAGAGACCCAGTACTTC.

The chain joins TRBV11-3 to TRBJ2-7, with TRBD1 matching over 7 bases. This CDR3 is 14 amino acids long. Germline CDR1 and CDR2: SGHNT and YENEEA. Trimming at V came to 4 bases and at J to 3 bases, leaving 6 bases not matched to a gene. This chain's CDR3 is CASSSGTAVYEQYF. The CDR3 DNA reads TGTGCCAGCAGCTCGGGGACAGCCGTCTACGAGCAGTACTTC. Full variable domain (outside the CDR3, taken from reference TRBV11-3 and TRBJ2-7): EAGVVQSPRYKIIEKKQPVAFWCNPISGHNTLYWYLQNLGQGPELLIRYENEEAVDDSQLPKDRFSAERLKGVDSTLKIQPAELGDSAVYLCASSSGTAVYEQYFGPGTRLTVT.

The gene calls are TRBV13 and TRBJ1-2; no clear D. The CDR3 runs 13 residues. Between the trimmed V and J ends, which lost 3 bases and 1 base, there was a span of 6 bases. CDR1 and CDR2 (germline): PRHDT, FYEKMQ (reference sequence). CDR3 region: CASSFEGNYGYTF. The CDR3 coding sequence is TGTGCCAGCAGCTTCGAGGGTAACTATGGCTACACCTTC.

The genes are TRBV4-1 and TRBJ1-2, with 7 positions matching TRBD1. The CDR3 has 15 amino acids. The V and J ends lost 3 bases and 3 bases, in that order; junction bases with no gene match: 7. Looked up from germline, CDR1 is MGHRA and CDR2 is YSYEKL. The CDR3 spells CASSQLQGQHYGYTF. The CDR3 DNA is TGCGCCAGCAGCCAGTTACAGGGGCAGCACTATGGCTACACCTTC.

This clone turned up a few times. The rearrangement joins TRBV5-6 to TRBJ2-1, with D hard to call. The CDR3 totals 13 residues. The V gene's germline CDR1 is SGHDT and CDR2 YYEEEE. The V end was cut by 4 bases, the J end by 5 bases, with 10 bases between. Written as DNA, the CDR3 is TGTGCCAGCAGCCCGCCTTCGGACAATGAGCAGTTCTTC. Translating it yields CASSPPSDNEQFF.

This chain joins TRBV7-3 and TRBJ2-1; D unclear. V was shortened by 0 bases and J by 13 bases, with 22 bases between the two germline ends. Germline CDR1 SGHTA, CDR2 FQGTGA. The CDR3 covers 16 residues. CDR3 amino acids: CASSLTSRPQAVEQFF. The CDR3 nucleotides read TGTGCCAGCAGCTTAACGTCGCGACCCCAGGCCGTGGAACAGTTCTTC.

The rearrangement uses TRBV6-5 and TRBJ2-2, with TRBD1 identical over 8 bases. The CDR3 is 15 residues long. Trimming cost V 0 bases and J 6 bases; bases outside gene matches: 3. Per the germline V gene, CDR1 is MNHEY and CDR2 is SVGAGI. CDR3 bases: TGTGCCAGCAGTTACTCGACAGGGGCGGCCGGGGAGCTGTTTTTT. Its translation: CASSYSTGAAGELFF.

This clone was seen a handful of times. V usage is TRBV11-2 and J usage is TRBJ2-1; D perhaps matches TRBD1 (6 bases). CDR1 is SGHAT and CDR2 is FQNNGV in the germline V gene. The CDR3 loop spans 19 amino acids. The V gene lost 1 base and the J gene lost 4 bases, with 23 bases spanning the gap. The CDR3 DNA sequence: TGTGCCAGCAGCTTAGGCGGGTTTGGCACAGGGCAAACTTACAATGAGCAGTTCTTC. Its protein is CASSLGGFGTGQTYNEQFF.

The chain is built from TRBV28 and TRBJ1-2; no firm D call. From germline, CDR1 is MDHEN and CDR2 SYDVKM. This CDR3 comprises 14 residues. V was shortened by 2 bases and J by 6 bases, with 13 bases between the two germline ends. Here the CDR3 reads CASSLMRGGNGYTF. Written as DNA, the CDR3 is TGTGCCAGCAGTTTAATGCGGGGAGGGAATGGCTACACCTTC.

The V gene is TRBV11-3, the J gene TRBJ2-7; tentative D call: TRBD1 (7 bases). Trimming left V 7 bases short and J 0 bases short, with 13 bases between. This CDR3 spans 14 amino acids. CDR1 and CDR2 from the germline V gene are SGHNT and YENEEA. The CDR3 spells CASTGGRSSYEQYF. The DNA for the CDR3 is TGTGCCAGCACAGGGGGGCGTAGCTCCTACGAGCAGTACTTC.

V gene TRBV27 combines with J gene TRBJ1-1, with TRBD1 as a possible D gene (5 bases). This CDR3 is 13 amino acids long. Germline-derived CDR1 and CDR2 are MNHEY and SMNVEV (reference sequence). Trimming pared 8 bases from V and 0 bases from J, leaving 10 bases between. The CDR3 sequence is CASSPGLNTEAFF. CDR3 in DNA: TGTGCCAGCTCTCCAGGGTTGAACACTGAAGCTTTCTTT.

This chain's CDR3 is CASSQSGTSYEQYF. CDR3 nucleotides: TGCGCCAGCAGTCAATCGGGGACTAGCTACGAGCAGTACTTC. This chain connects TRBV23-1 to TRBJ2-5; 8 bases match TRBD2. The J call may not be correct, given that the DNA end is closer to TRBJ2-7. TRBV23-1 is filed as an ORF, its function uncertain. CDR3 size: 14 residues.

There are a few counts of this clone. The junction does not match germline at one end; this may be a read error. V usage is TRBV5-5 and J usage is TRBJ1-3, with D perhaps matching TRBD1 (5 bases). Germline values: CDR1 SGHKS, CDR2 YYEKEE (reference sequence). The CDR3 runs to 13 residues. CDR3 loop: CASSLTGGDTIYF. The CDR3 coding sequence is TGTGCCAGCAGCTTGACAGGTGGAGACACCATATATTTT.

The CDR3 protein is CAAGILNTEAFF. CDR3 in DNA: TGTGCGGCCGGGATCTTGAACACTGAAGCTTTCTTT. This chain uses TRBV6-6 with TRBJ1-1; D call uncertain. The CDR3 covers 12 residues. The germline gives CDR1 MNHNY, CDR2 SVGAGI (reference sequence).

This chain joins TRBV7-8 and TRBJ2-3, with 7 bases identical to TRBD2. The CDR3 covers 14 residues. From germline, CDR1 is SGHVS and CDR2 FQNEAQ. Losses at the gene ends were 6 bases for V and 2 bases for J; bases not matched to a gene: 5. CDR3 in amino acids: CASRYRDYTDTQYF. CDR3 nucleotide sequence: TGTGCCAGCAGATACCGGGACTACACAGATACGCAGTATTTT.

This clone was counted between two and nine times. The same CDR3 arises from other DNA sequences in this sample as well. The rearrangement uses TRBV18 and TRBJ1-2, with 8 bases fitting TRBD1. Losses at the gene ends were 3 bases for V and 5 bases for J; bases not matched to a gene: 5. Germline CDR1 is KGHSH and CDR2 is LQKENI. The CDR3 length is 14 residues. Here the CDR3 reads CASSPGTGGYGYTF. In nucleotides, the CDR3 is TGTGCCAGCTCACCTGGGACAGGTGGTTATGGCTACACCTTC.

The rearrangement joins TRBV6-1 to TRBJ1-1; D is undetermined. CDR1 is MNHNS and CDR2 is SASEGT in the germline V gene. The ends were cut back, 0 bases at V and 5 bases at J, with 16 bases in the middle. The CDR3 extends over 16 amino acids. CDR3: CASSEATTPARTEAFF. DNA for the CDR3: TGTGCCAGCAGTGAAGCTACGACACCCGCAAGAACTGAAGCTTTCTTT.

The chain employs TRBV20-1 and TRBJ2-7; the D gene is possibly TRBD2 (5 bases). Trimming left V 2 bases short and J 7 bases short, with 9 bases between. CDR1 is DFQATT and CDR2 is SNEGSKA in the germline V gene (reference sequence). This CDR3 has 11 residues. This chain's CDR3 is CSARFREEQYF. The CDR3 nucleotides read TGCAGTGCTAGATTCCGGGAAGAGCAGTACTTC.

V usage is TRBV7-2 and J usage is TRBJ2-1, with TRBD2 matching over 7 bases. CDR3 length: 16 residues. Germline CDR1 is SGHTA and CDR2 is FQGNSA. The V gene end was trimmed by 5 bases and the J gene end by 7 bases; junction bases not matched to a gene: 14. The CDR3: CASSKQGGRGGNEQFF. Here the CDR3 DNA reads TGTGCCAGCAGCAAGCAGGGCGGGAGAGGTGGAAATGAGCAGTTCTTC.

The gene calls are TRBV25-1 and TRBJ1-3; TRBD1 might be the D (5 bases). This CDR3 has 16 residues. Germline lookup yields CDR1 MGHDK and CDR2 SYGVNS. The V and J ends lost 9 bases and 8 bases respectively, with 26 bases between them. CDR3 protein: CASASGIESSVYTIYF. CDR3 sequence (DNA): TGTGCCAGTGCCTCAGGGATAGAGAGCTCGGTGTACACCATATATTTT. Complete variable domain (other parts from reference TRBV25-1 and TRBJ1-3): EADIYQTPRYLVIGTGKKITLECSQTMGHDKMYWYQQDPGMELHLIHYSYGVNSTEKGDLSSESTVSRIRTEHFPLTLESARPSHTSQYLCASASGIESSVYTIYFGEGSWLTVV.